A selection of T cell receptor beta chains follows, all from one sample in a study of blood T cell repertoires in COVID-19. Assay used: immunoSEQ multiplex PCR; TCRdb lists only in-frame clones, some missing. Counted here are under 500,000 clones, about 89% occurring once; the ten biggest clones make up about 4.5%. The sample comprised peripheral blood. All receptors come from a woman aged 30 to 39 with acute or convalescent COVID-19. Both conserved end residues are trimmed from each CDR3. The D gene is left open where the match is weak. Clone size is not always given. Where it is, it says once, few, many or a class for expanded clones.

-	TRBV18	-	TRBJ2-1	ASSPGGSSNEQF
-	TRBV5-1	-	TRBJ2-3	ASSLRVSGTDTQY
-	TRBV6-1	-	TRBJ1-5	ASSESEQQGWNQPQH
TRBD2	TRBV13	-	TRBJ2-3	ASSLEGLAENTDTQY
TRBD2	TRBV11-1	-	TRBJ2-3	ASSQVAGGTTDTQY
TRBD2	TRBV11-2	-	TRBJ2-3	ASSPVGGARTDTQY
-	TRBV7-9	few	TRBJ2-5	ASSLDRFRETQY
-	TRBV21-1	-	TRBJ2-3	ASSKGTATGTDTQY
TRBD1	TRBV28	-	TRBJ2-4	ASSSQGATKNIQY
-	TRBV7-2	-	TRBJ1-3	ASSYGQHSGNTIY
-	TRBV5-1	-	TRBJ2-3	ASSLANEGDTQY
TRBD1	TRBV6-2/TRBV6-3	once	TRBJ1-5	ASSYDRANQPQH
TRBD1	TRBV6-4	-	TRBJ2-7	ASSDSSQGADEQY
-	TRBV5-6	-	TRBJ1-6	ASSRENSPLH
-	TRBV2	-	TRBJ2-3	ASSRDRTDTQY
TRBD2	TRBV2	-	TRBJ2-5	ASSVNGGVRETQY
-	TRBV7-8	-	TRBJ1-2	ASSLQGIYGYT
TRBD2	TRBV9	-	TRBJ2-5	ASSGHGSGHQETQY
-	TRBV25-1	-	TRBJ2-7	ASSDSGGPYEQY
TRBD1	TRBV5-1	-	TRBJ1-2	ASSLEGAGYGYT
TRBD1	TRBV11-1	-	TRBJ2-1	ASSLWDSNSYNEQF
TRBD1	TRBV19	-	TRBJ2-3	ASSTDRARDTQY
TRBD1	TRBV27	-	TRBJ2-7	ASSPLSDRGRGEQY
TRBD2	TRBV2	few	TRBJ2-7	ASSEPSGATYEQY
TRBD1	TRBV9	once	TRBJ1-1	ASSVGGGGTEAF
TRBD1	TRBV6-1	-	TRBJ2-7	ASSESGDRGPYEQY
-	TRBV10-3	once	TRBJ1-2	ANQAGHTGYT
-	TRBV11-3	once	TRBJ2-2	ASSLDLLGELF
TRBD2	TRBV9	-	TRBJ2-3	ASNLAGGLDTQY
-	TRBV6-5	-	TRBJ1-2	ATGTPNYGYT
TRBD1	TRBV4-2	-	TRBJ2-7	ASSQEPTGVGYEQY
TRBD2	TRBV6-5	-	TRBJ2-1	ASRLASGNEQF
-	TRBV27	once	TRBJ1-3	ASSLNILSGNTIY
TRBD1	TRBV7-6	-	TRBJ1-4	ASSLARGTVQPQGKLF
TRBD2	TRBV6-6	-	TRBJ2-1	ASRPRGGGHEQF
TRBD1	TRBV19	-	TRBJ1-3	ASSVTGGAMNTIY
-	TRBV10-2	-	TRBJ2-3	ASTTSLGGTGRDTQY
-	TRBV5-1	-	TRBJ2-2	ASSFDRGFGELF
-	TRBV6-5	few	TRBJ1-2	ASREDSGYT
-	TRBV2	-	TRBJ2-2	ASSDIGPENTGELF
-	TRBV20-1	-	TRBJ2-5	SASPEETQY
TRBD2	TRBV6-6	-	TRBJ2-3	ASSHPSGGVDTQY
-	TRBV2	-	TRBJ2-5	ASERDTQETQY
-	TRBV9	-	TRBJ1-1	ASSPRTVTNTEAF
TRBD2	TRBV11-2	-	TRBJ2-1	ASSLSGLAYNEQF